Listed below are T cell receptor beta chains from one sample, sequenced in a study of regulatory T cells in long-lasting Graves disease. TCRdb independently ran MiXCR on the multiplex PCR reads; one entry per CDR3 protein. The table lists about 450,000 distinct CDR3 sequences, less than 15% of them singletons. These same records also appear under a second study, on T cells in Graves' hyperthyroidism and ophthalmopathy.

Sequenced here: peripheral blood mononuclear cells (PBMCs), sampled at new diagnosis, from a patient treated with antithyroid drugs. The receptors were gathered from a woman aged 50 to 60 with Graves disease. CDR3s include the opening cysteine and the closing phenylalanine or tryptophan.

V | CDR3
TRBV19 | CASSMSKGVKNTEAFF
TRBV11-2 | CASSYVAGAKLETQYF
TRBV11-2 | CASSLVRTGGGEQYF
TRBV7-9 | CASSPQGPWF
TRBV5-5 | CASSLVAGGNTGELFF
TRBV6-1 | CASSPWGDEQYF
TRBV7-2 | CASSTYRESSGNTIYF
TRBV3-1 | CASSQQQGGDSPLHF
TRBV6-1 | CASSDGTGWGNQPQHF
TRBV5-1 | CASSFGTGDQPQHF
TRBV27 | CASSDWTGNTDTQYF
TRBV28 | CASSLWLNEQFF
TRBV20-1 | CSATDGPSYEQYF
TRBV18 | CASSPNLLAGVNEQYF
TRBV7-9 | CASSFVILAGQSYEQYF
TRBV29-1 | CSGRLDGYNEQFF
TRBV6-5 | CASSYDRDRRSEQYF
TRBV20-1 | CSAHGFSHEQYF
TRBV25-1 | CASSRQGSYNEQFF
TRBV12-3/TRBV12-4 | CASSWGDWNSPLHF
TRBV5-1 | CASSFDGTGTNEKLFF
TRBV5-1 | CASAGTSGAPYNEQFF
TRBV28 | CASTTGTQTGEQYF
TRBV19 | CASSKVTGWNQPQHF
TRBV3-1 | CASRVSRRSTEAFF
TRBV9 | CASSVVAGEVQDTQYF
TRBV9 | CASSVAPSAGYTF
TRBV27 | CASSPGETGTNTGELFF
TRBV6-1 | CASSLSPTSGANVLTF
TRBV27 | CASGAGGGHTEAFF
TRBV2 | CASSEAGAGDYQPQHF
TRBV20-1 | CSAGAVGFAFF
TRBV5-1 | CASSLYVGESTEAFF
TRBV12-3/TRBV12-4 | CASTGDGGSPLHF
TRBV5-1 | CASSLEGTMGSEQYF
TRBV28 | CASSPGGALSGNTIYF
TRBV29-1 | CSVVGGTSGSRGYNEQFF
TRBV12-3/TRBV12-4 | CASSFGRRFTEAFF
TRBV5-1 | CASSLGQSYQETQYF
TRBV20-1 | CSARDSLHEQYF
TRBV29-1 | CSVERQFQETQYF
TRBV7-3 | CASSLRLAEHNEQFF
TRBV27 | CASSLYPRGGSTYEQYF